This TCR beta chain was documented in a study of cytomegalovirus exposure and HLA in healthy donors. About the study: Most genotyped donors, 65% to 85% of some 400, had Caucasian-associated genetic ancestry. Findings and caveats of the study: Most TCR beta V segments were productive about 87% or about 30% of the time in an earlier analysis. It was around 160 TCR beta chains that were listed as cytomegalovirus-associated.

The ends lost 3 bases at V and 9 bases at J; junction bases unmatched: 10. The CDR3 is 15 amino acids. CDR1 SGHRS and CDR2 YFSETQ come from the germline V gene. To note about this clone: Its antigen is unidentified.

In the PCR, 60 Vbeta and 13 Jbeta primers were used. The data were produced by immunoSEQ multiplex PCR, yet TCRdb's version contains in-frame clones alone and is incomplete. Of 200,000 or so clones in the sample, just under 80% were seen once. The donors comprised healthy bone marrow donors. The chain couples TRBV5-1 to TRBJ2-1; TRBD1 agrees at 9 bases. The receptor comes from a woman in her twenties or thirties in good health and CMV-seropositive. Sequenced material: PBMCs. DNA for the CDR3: TGCGCCAGCAGCTCCCTTCCGGGACAGGGACTTGAGCAGTTCTTC. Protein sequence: CASSSLPGQGLEQFF.